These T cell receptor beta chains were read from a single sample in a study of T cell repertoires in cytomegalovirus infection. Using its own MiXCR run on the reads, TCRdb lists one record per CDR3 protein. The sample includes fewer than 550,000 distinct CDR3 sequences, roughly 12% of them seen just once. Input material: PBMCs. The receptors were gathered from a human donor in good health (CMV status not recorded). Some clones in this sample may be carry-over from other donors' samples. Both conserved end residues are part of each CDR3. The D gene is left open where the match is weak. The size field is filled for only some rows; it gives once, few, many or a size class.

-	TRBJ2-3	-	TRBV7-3	TGTGCCAGCAGCTATTCCGGACGTGAGGAAGCGCAGTATTTT	CASSYSGREEAQYF
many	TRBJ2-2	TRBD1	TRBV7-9	TGTGCCAGCAGCTGGCCCGGGACAGGGGCCAACACCGGGGAGCTGTTTTTT	CASSWPGTGANTGELFF
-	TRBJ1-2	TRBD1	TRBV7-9	TGTGCCAGCAGAGGCGGACAGGCTTCCTATGGCTACACCTTC	CASRGGQASYGYTF
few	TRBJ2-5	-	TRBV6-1	TGTGCCAGCACCACGCCGGCAGGATCTAGGGAGACCCAGTACTTC	CASTTPAGSRETQYF
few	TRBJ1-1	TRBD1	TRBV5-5	TGTGCCAGCAGCGTGAACAGGGGAAACACTGAAGCTTTCTTT	CASSVNRGNTEAFF
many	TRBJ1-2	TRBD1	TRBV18	TGTGCCAGCTCACCAGAACGGGGACAGAACTCTAACTATGGCTACACCTTC	CASSPERGQNSNYGYTF
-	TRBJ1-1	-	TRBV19	TGTGAGGGGGGTTGGAACACTGAAGCTTTCTTT	CEGGWNTEAFF
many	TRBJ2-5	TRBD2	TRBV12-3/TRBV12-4	TGTGCCAGCAGTCCCACGGGAGGGTGGGAGACCCAGTACTTC	CASSPTGGWETQYF
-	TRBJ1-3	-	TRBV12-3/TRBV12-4	TGTGCCAGCGGCCCCGACCGAACCGCTGGAAACACCATATATTTT	CASGPDRTAGNTIYF
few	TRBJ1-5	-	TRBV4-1	TGCGCCAGCAGCCAAGATCAGACAGACAAACAGCCCCAGCATTTT	CASSQDQTDKQPQHF
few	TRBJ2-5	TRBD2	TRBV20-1	TGCAGTGCCCCCGGACTAGCGGGAGTGGGGGAGACCCAGTACTTC	CSAPGLAGVGETQYF
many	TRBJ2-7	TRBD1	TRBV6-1	TGTGCCAGCAGTGAGGTCGGACAGGGCTACGAGCAGTACTTC	CASSEVGQGYEQYF
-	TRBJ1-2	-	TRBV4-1	TGTGCCAGCAGCCAAGAATCAGGGTCCAACTATGGCTACACCTTC	CASSQESGSNYGYTF
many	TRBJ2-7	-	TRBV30	TGTGCCTGGAGTGATATCTCACGGGGCTACGAGCAGTACTTC	CAWSDISRGYEQYF
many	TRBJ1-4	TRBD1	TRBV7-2	TGTGCCAGCAGCCTAGGGGGCCTGAGAGAAAAACTGTTTTTT	CASSLGGLREKLFF
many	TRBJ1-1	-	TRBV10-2	TGTGCCAGCAGTCGGGGGGAGAACACTGAAGCTTTCTTT	CASSRGENTEAFF
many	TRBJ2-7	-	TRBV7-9	TGTGCCAGCAGCCGGGACGGAGGGGAGCAGTACTTC	CASSRDGGEQYF
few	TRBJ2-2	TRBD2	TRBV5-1	TGCGCCAGCGGACGACTAGCGGTCAACACCGGGGAGCTGTTTTTT	CASGRLAVNTGELFF
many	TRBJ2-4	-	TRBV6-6	TGTGCCAGCAGTTACAAGCTTGACATTCAGTACTTC	CASSYKLDIQYF
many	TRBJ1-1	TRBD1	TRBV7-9	TGTGCCAGCAGCGTAACAGGGGGTAGAATGAACACTGAAGCTTTCTTT	CASSVTGGRMNTEAFF
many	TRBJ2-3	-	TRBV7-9	TGTGCCAGCAGCTTCTCCGCGGCAGCGATAGATACGCAGTATTTT	CASSFSAAAIDTQYF
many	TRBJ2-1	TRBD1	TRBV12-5	TGTGCTAGTGGTTCGCAAGGACAGGGGTGGCAGTTCTTC	CASGSQGQGWQFF
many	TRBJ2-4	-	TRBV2	TGTGCCAGCATGGGACCAGGGGACATTCAGTACTTC	CASMGPGDIQYF
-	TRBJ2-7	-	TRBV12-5	TGTGCTAGTGGTCCCCAACTACTCTACGAGCAGTACTTC	CASGPQLLYEQYF
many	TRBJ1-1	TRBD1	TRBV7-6	TGTGCCAGCAGCTTAGGCTCAGGGGGGGCCACTGAAGCTTTCTTT	CASSLGSGGATEAFF
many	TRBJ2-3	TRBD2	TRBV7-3	TGTGCCAGCAGCCCACAGACAGGGACTAGCGACTTCCAGTATTTT	CASSPQTGTSDFQYF
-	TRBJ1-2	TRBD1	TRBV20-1	TGCAGTGCTAGCCACCTCGACAGGGACTATTCGAATGGCTACACCTTC	CSASHLDRDYSNGYTF
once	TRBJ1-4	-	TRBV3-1	TGTGCCAGCAGCCAAGCGCAGAGTCGGCTTAATGAAAAACTGTTTTTT	CASSQAQSRLNEKLFF
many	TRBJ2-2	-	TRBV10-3	TGTGCCATCAGTGAGTCGCGGGTAGCCCCCGGCAGTACCGGGGAGCTGTTTTTT	CAISESRVAPGSTGELFF
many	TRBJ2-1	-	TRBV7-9	TGTGCCAGCAATCTGAGGGAAATCGGGGACAATGAGCAGTTCTTC	CASNLREIGDNEQFF
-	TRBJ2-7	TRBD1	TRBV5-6	TGTGCCAGCAGCTCAGACAGGGGAATCTACGAGCAGTACTTC	CASSSDRGIYEQYF
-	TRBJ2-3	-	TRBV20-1	TGCAGTGCTAGGGCAGGGCCTAGCACAGATACGCAGTATTTT	CSARAGPSTDTQYF
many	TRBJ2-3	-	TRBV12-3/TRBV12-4	TGTGCCAGCAGTTTCCAAGGGACTTTTCTCAGCACAGATACGCAGTATTTT	CASSFQGTFLSTDTQYF
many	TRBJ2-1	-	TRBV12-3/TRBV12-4	TGTGCCAGCAGCCCTAGCAGAAGAGCGAATGAGCAGTTCTTC	CASSPSRRANEQFF
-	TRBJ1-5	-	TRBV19	TGTGCCAGTAGTATTCCGGGGACAAATCAGCCCCAGCATTTT	CASSIPGTNQPQHF
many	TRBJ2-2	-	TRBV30	TGTGCCTGGAGTGTACGGTACGGGGTGAACACCGGGGAGCTGTTTTTT	CAWSVRYGVNTGELFF
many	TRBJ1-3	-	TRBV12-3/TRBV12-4	TGTGCCAGCAGTTTGCGGCAGGGCCACACCATATATTTT	CASSLRQGHTIYF
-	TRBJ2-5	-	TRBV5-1	TGCGCCAGCAGCTCCCGACAGCAAGAGACCCAGTACTTC	CASSSRQQETQYF
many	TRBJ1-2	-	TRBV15	TGTGCCACCAGCAGAGCCGGTGACCTCTCAGAAGGCTACACCTTC	CATSRAGDLSEGYTF
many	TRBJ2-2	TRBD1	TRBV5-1	TGCGCCAGCACCACAGGGGGCAGAGACACCGGGGAGCTGTTTTTT	CASTTGGRDTGELFF
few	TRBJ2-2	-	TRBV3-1	TGTGCCAGCAGCCAAGGAGGGGCGGCCGGGGAGCTGTTTTTT	CASSQGGAAGELFF
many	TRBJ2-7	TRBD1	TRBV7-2	TGTGCCAGCACCGCCCAGGGGGCTAGCTACGAGCAGTACTTC	CASTAQGASYEQYF
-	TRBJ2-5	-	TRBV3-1	TGTGCCAGCAGCCCCTCCTGGACACAACAAGAGACCCAGTACTTC	CASSPSWTQQETQYF
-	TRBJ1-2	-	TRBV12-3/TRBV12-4	TGTGGCAGCAGTTTAGAGGCAGGGGCCTATGGCTACACCTTC	CGSSLEAGAYGYTF
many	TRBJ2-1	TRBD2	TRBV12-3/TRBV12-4	TGTGCCAGCATTCCTACTAGCGGGAGGGCCAATGAGCAGTTCTTC	CASIPTSGRANEQFF
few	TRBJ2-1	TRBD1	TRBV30	TGTGCCTGGTACACAGGGGGCCTCGACAATGAGCAGTTCTTC	CAWYTGGLDNEQFF
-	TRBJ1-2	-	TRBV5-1	TGCGCCAGCAGCTTACAAGGGGGTAGGGATAGCTATGGCTACACCTTC	CASSLQGGRDSYGYTF
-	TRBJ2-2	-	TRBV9	TGTGCCAGCAGCGTAAATCTAGGGACCGGGGAGCTGTTTTTT	CASSVNLGTGELFF
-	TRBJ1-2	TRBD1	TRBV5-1	TGCGCCAGCACCGACAGCAGGGGGAATCGCTACACCTTC	CASTDSRGNRYTF
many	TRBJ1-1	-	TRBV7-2	TGTGCCAGCAGCTGGGGACGCTGGAACACTGAAGCTTTCTTT	CASSWGRWNTEAFF
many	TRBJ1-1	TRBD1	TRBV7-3	TGTGCCAGCAGCCCAGGACAGGGAAAAACTGAAGCTTTCTTT	CASSPGQGKTEAFF
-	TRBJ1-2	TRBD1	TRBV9	TGTGCCAGCAGCTCCCGGACAGGGGAAGAATATGGCTACACCTTC	CASSSRTGEEYGYTF
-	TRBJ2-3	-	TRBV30	TGTGCCTGGAGTGGCGGGATCAGCACAGATACGCAGTATTTT	CAWSGGISTDTQYF